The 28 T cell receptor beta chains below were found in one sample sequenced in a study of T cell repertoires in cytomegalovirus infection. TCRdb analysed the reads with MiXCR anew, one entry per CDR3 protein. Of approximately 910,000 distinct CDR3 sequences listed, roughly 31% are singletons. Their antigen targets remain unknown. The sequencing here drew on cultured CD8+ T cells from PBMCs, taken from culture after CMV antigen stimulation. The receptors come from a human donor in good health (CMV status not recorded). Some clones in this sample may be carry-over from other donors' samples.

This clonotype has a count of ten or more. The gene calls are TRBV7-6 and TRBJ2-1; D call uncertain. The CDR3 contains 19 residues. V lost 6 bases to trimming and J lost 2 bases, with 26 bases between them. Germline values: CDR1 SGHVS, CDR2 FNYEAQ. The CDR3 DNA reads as TGTGCCAGCAGTCCAGCGCGCTTTAGGATCGGCACGGCCTACAATGAGCAGTTCTTC. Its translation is CASSPARFRIGTAYNEQFF.

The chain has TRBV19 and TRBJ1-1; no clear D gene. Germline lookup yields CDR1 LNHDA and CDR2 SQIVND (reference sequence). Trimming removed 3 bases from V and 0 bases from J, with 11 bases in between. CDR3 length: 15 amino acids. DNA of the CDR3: TGTGCCAGTAGTATGAGGAGACAACTGAACACTGAAGCTTTCTTT. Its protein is CASSMRRQLNTEAFF.

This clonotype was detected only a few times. The CDR3 DNA follows: TGTGCCAGCAGTTACGCGGGTAGCGTACCCTACAATGAGCAGTTCTTC. Translation gives CASSYAGSVPYNEQFF. The chain joins TRBV6-8 to TRBJ2-1; a possible D gene is TRBD2 (5 bases). Trimming stripped 2 bases from V and 2 bases from J, with 13 bases between. Germline V CDR1 and CDR2: MNHGY, SAAAGT. The CDR3 covers 16 residues.

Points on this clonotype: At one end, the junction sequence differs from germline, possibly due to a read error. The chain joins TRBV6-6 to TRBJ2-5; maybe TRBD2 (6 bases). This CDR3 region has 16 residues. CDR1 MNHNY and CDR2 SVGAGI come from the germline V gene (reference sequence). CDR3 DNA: TGTGCCAGCACCACAAGGTGGGGGAGGTACCAAGAGATCCAGTACTTC. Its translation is CASTTRWGRYQEIQYF.

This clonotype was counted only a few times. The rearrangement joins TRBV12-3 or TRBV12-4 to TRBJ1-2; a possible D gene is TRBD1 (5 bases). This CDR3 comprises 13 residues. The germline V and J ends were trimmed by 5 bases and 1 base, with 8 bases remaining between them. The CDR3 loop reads CASSIQDNYGYTF. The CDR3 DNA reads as TGTGCCAGCAGTATACAGGATAACTATGGCTACACCTTC.

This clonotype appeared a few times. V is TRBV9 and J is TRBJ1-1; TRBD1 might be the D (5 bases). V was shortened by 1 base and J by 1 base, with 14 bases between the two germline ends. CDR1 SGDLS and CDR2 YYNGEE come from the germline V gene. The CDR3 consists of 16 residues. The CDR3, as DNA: TGTGCCAGCAGCGTACGGCCGACAGCTACGAACACTGAAGCTTTCTTT. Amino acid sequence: CASSVRPTATNTEAFF.

CDR3 protein: CATSSYPDRRNNYGYTF. CDR3 nucleotide sequence: TGTGCCACCAGCAGCTACCCGGACAGGAGGAATAACTATGGCTACACCTTC. V and J are TRBV15 and TRBJ1-2, with 7 bases that match TRBD1. The CDR3 runs to 17 residues. With V trimmed by 3 bases and J by 1 base, 11 bases remained unmatched. CDR1 LNHNV and CDR2 YYDKDF come from the germline V gene (reference sequence).

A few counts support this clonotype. This CDR3 reads CASRTGAQKLFF. The DNA for the CDR3 is TGTGCCAGCAGGACGGGAGCTCAAAAACTGTTTTTT. The gene calls are TRBV7-9 and TRBJ1-4; D uncertain. The CDR3 runs to 12 residues. Germline V CDR1 and CDR2: SEHNR, FQNEAQ (reference sequence). Trimming removed 6 bases from V and 9 bases from J, with 11 bases in between.

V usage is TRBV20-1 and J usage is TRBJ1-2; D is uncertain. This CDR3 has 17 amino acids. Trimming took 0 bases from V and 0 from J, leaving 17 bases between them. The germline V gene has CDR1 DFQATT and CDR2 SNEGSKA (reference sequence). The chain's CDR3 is CSARDLVEMGTNYGYTF. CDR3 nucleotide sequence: TGCAGTGCTAGAGATCTGGTCGAAATGGGGACTAACTATGGCTACACCTTC.

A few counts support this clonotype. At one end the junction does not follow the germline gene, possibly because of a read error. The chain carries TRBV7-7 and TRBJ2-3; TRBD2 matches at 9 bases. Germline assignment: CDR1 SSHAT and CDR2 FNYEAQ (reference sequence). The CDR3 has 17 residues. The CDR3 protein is CASSLGVAGAQTDTQYF. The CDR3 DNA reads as TGTGCTAGCAGCTTGGGAGTAGCGGGGGCCCAGACAGATACGCAGTATTTT.

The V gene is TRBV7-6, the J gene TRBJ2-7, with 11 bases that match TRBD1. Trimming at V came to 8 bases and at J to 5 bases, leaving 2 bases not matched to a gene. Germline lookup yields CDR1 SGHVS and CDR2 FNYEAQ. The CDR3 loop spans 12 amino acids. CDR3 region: CASGDRGNEQYF. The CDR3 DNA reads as TGTGCCAGCGGGGACAGGGGGAACGAGCAGTACTTC.

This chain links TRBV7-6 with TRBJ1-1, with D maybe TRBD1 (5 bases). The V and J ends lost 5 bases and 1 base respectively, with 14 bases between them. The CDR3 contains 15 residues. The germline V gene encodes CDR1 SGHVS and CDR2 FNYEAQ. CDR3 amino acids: CASSTRPGGNTEAFF. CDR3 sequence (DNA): TGTGCCAGCAGCACAAGGCCGGGGGGGAACACTGAAGCTTTCTTT.

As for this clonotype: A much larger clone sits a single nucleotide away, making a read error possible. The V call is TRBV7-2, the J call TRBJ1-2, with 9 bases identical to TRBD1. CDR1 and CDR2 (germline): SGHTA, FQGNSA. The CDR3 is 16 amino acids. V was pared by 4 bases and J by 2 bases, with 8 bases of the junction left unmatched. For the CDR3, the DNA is TGTGCCAGCAGCTCGTCGGGACAGGGACGAAACTATGGCTACACCTTC. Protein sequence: CASSSSGQGRNYGYTF.

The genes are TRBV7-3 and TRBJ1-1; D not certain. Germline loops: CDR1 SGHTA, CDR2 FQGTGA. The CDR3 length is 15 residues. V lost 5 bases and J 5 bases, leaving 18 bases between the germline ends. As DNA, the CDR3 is TGTGCCAGCAGCACAGAAGGGCAGATCGTGACTGAAGCTTTCTTT. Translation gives CASSTEGQIVTEAFF.

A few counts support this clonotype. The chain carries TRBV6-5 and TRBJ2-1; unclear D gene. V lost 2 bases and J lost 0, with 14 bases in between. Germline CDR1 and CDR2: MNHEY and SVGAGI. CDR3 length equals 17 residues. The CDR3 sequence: CASSYGPYVSSYNEQFF. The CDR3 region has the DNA TGTGCCAGCAGTTACGGTCCCTACGTGAGCTCCTACAATGAGCAGTTCTTC.

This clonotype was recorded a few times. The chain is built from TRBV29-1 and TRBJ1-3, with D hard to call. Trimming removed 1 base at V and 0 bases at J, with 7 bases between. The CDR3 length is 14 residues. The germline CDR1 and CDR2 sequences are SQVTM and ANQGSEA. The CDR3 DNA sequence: TGCAGCGTTGAAGGGGGAGCCTCTGGAAACACCATATATTTT. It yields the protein CSVEGGASGNTIYF.

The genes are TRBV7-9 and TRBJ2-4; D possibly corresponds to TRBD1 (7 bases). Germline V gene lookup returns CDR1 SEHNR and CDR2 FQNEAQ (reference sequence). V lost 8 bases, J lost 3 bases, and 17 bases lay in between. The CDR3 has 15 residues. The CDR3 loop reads CASLGGGGDKNIQYF. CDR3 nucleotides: TGTGCCAGCTTAGGAGGAGGGGGCGACAAAAACATTCAGTACTTC.

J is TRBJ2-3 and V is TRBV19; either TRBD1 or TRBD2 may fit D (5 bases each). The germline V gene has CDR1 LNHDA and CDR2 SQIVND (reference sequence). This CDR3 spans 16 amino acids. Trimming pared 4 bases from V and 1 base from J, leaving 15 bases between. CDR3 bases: TGTGCCAGTAGTACTTCCGGGACGAGGGGCACAGATACGCAGTATTTT. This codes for CASSTSGTRGTDTQYF.

CDR3 coding DNA: TGTGCCAGCAGTTACTCCCGGGACAGGGGCGATTACGAGCAGTACGTC. Translation gives CASSYSRDRGDYEQYV. This chain links TRBV6-2 or TRBV6-3 with TRBJ2-7; 10 bases align to TRBD1. The germline V gene encodes CDR1 MNHEY and CDR2 SVGEGT. V was pared by 0 bases and J by 4 bases, with 6 bases of the junction left unmatched. The CDR3 sequence is 16 residues long.

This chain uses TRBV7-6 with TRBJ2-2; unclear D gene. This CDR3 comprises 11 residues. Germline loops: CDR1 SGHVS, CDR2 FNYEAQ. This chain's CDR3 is CAIGDTGELFF. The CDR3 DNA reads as TGTGCTATAGGAGACACCGGGGAGCTGTTTTTT.

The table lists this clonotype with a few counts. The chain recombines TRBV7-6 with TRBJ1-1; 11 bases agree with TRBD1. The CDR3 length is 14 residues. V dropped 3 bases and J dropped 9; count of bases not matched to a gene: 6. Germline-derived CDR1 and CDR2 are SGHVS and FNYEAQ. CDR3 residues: CASSFGQGADKAFF. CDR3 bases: TGTGCCAGCAGCTTCGGACAGGGGGCAGATAAAGCTTTCTTT.

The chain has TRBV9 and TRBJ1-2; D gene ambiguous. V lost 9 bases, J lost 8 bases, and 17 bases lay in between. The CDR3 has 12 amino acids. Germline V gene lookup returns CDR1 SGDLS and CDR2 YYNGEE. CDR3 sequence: CATREVPPGYTF. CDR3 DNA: TGTGCCACCCGGGAAGTCCCCCCAGGCTACACCTTC. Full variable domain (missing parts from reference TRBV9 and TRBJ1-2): DSGVTQTPKHLITATGQRVTLRCSPRSGDLSVYWYQQSLDQGLQFLIQYYNGEERAKGNILERFSAQQFPDLHSELNLSSLELGDSALYFCATREVPPGYTFGSGTRLTVV.

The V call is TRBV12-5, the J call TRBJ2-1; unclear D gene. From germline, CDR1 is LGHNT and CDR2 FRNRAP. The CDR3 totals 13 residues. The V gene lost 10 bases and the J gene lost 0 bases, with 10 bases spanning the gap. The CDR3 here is CATRENSYNEQFF. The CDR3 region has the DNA TGTGCTACAAGGGAAAACTCCTACAATGAGCAGTTCTTC. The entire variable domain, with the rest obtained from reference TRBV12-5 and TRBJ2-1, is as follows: DARVTQTPRHKVTEMGQEVTMRCQPILGHNTVFWYRQTMMQGLELLAYFRNRAPLDDSGMPKDRFSAEMPDATLATLKIQPSEPRDSAVYFCATRENSYNEQFFGPGTRLTVL.

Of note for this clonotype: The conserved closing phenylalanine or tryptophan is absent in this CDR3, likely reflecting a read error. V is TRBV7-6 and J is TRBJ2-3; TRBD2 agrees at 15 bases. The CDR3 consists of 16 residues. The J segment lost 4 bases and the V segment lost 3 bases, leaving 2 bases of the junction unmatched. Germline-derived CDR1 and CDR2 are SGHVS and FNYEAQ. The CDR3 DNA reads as TGTGCCAGCAGCTTTTGGACTAGCGGGGGGGCAGATACGCAGTATTGT. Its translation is CASSFWTSGGADTQYC.

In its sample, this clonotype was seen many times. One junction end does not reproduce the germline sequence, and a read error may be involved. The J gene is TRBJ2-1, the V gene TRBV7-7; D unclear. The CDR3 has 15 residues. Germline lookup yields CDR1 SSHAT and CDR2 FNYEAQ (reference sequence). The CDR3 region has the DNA TGTGCTAGCAGCTTAAGTAGGAGCGCCTACAATGAGCAGTTCTTC. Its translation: CASSLSRSAYNEQFF.

CDR3 nucleotide sequence: TGCGCCAGCAGCCAAGATAGCTGGTCGAATGGCTACACCTTC. Protein sequence: CASSQDSWSNGYTF. The chain employs TRBV4-3 and TRBJ1-2; D call uncertain. This CDR3 spans 14 amino acids. The V gene's germline CDR1 is LGHNA and CDR2 YSLEER. The V end was cut by 0 bases, the J end by 6 bases, with 11 bases between.

The chain's CDR3 is CASSFTDGELFF. CDR3 nucleotide sequence: TGTGCCAGCAGCTTCACAGACGGGGAGCTGTTTTTT. The V and J genes are TRBV5-6 and TRBJ2-2; no firm D call. CDR1 SGHDT and CDR2 YYEEEE come from the germline V gene. This CDR3 comprises 12 residues. V was pared by 2 bases and J by 7 bases, with 6 bases between.

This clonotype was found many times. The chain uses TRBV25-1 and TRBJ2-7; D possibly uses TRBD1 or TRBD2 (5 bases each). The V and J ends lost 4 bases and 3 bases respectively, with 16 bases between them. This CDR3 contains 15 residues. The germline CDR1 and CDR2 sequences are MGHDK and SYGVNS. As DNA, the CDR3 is TGTGCCAGCAGTGGCCCTGGGCAGGGAGACTACGAGCAGTACGTC. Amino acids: CASSGPGQGDYEQYV.